The rows below give T cell receptor beta chains drawn from one sample of a study of blood T cell repertoires in COVID-19. Clones were read by immunoSEQ multiplex PCR, and TCRdb kept only the in-frame ones, dropping some. Here the sample spans around 110,000 clones, approximately 84% being singletons. Sequenced sample: peripheral blood. These TCRs come from a man aged 65 to 85 with active or convalescent COVID-19. The CDR3 runs from the conserved cysteine through the conserved F or W. D genes are given only for firm matches. Size values are once, few and many counts, or a class for expanded clones, and some rows have none.

CDR3 protein	CDR3 DNA	V gene	D gene	clone size	J gene
CSARATNEKLFF	TGCAGCGCCAGGGCAACTAATGAAAAACTGTTTTTT	TRBV29-1	NA	once	TRBJ1-4
CASSLNTEAFF	TGTGCCAGCAGCCTTAACACTGAAGCTTTCTTT	TRBV11-2	NA	NA	TRBJ1-1
CASSVVGDGTDTQYF	TGTGCCAGCAGCGTAGTCGGGGATGGTACAGATACGCAGTATTTT	TRBV9	NA	NA	TRBJ2-3
CASSLNRDQETQYF	TGTGCCAGCAGCTTAAATCGCGATCAAGAGACCCAGTACTTC	TRBV7-2	NA	NA	TRBJ2-5
CASSLAGGAYEQYF	TGTGCCAGCAGTCTAGCGGGAGGGGCCTACGAGCAGTACTTC	TRBV6-1	TRBD2	NA	TRBJ2-7
CAWSVLKGVRSYEQYF	TGTGCCTGGAGTGTACTTAAGGGGGTAAGGTCCTACGAGCAGTACTTC	TRBV30	NA	NA	TRBJ2-7
CASSLHGQNSGNTIYF	TGCGCCAGCAGCTTGCACGGACAGAACTCTGGAAACACCATATATTTT	TRBV5-1	NA	NA	TRBJ1-3
CASTWTSGANEQFF	TGTGCCAGCACCTGGACTAGCGGGGCAAATGAGCAGTTCTTC	TRBV5-8	TRBD2	NA	TRBJ2-1
CASRPPGVANTGELFF	TGTGCCAGCAGGCCGCCGGGGGTTGCGAACACCGGGGAGCTGTTTTTT	TRBV7-2	NA	NA	TRBJ2-2
CASSVVAGAEAFF	TGTGCCAGCAGCGTAGTGGCAGGGGCTGAAGCTTTCTTT	TRBV9	NA	NA	TRBJ1-1
CASSYPGGAETQYF	TGTGCCAGCAGTTACCCAGGGGGCGCGGAGACCCAGTACTTC	TRBV6-2/TRBV6-3	TRBD1	few	TRBJ2-5
CASNDRGSYYEQYF	TGCGCCAGCAATGACAGGGGGTCTTACTACGAGCAGTACTTC	TRBV10-2	TRBD1	few	TRBJ2-7
CASSLGQRISTGELFF	TGCGCCAGCAGCTTGGGACAGAGGATTTCCACCGGGGAGCTGTTTTTT	TRBV5-1	NA	once	TRBJ2-2
CASSRTGAGQPQHF	TGTGCCAGCAGCAGGACAGGGGCCGGTCAGCCCCAGCATTTT	TRBV5-5	TRBD1	NA	TRBJ1-5
CASSLGDSGWLETQYF	TGTGCCAGCAGCTTAGGGGACAGCGGCTGGTTGGAGACCCAGTACTTC	TRBV11-2	TRBD1	NA	TRBJ2-5
CASSPSGQNTEAFF	TGTGCCAGCAGCCCATCAGGACAGAACACTGAAGCTTTCTTT	TRBV9	NA	NA	TRBJ1-1
CASSPGGGSYNEQFF	TGTGCCAGCAGCCCCGGGGGGGGGTCCTACAATGAGCAGTTCTTC	TRBV7-2	TRBD2	NA	TRBJ2-1
CSAVEFGRGSSYEQYF	TGCAGCGCCGTCGAGTTCGGCAGGGGATCTTCCTACGAGCAGTACTTC	TRBV29-1	NA	NA	TRBJ2-7
CASSPRRRQPQHF	TGTGCCAGCAGCCCCCGAAGGCGGCAGCCCCAGCATTTT	TRBV3-1/TRBV3-2	NA	few	TRBJ1-5
CASSRTASPLHF	TGTGCCAGCAGCAGGACAGCGTCACCCCTCCACTTT	TRBV7-9	NA	few	TRBJ1-6
CASSLAARTDTQYF	TGTGCCAGCAGCTTAGCGGCGAGGACAGATACGCAGTATTTT	TRBV7-8	NA	NA	TRBJ2-3
CASSGQSLYEQYF	TGTGCCAGCAGTGGCCAGTCCCTCTACGAGCAGTACTTC	TRBV2	NA	NA	TRBJ2-7
CASSLGYTGLVYGYTF	TGTGCCAGCAGCTTAGGATATACAGGGTTGGTCTATGGCTACACCTTC	TRBV7-2	NA	few	TRBJ1-2
CASTDLYGYTF	TGTGCCAGTACAGACCTCTATGGCTACACCTTC	TRBV5-6	NA	NA	TRBJ1-2
CAISEAEAMNTEAFF	TGTGCCATCAGTGAGGCTGAAGCAATGAACACTGAAGCTTTCTTT	TRBV10-3	NA	NA	TRBJ1-1
CATSEGGQGEQETQYF	TGTGCCACCAGTGAAGGCGGACAGGGGGAACAAGAGACCCAGTACTTC	TRBV24-1	TRBD1	NA	TRBJ2-5
CASSYGEPGLRDIQYF	TGTGCCAGCAGTTACGGGGAACCGGGACTAAGGGACATTCAGTACTTC	TRBV6-2/TRBV6-3	TRBD2	NA	TRBJ2-4
CASSPWGGFETTEAFF	TGCGCCAGCAGCCCATGGGGGGGATTTGAAACCACTGAAGCTTTCTTT	TRBV5-1	NA	NA	TRBJ1-1
CASRDGQGGGDTQYF	TGTGCCAGCAGGGATGGACAGGGAGGCGGAGATACGCAGTATTTT	TRBV5-4	TRBD1	few	TRBJ2-3
CASSKHNLGQDETASNQPQHF	TGTGCCAGCAGCAAGCATAACCTGGGACAGGATGAGACGGCTAGCAATCAGCCCCAGCATTTT	TRBV21-1	NA	NA	TRBJ1-5
CASSLGTVYSGNTIYF	TGTGCCAGCAGCTTGGGGACAGTCTACTCTGGAAACACCATATATTTT	TRBV5-8	NA	NA	TRBJ1-3
CSGRTSGSSADTQYF	TGCAGCGGGCGAACTAGCGGGAGTAGCGCAGATACGCAGTATTTT	TRBV29-1	TRBD2	NA	TRBJ2-3
CASSLGGVQGEQFF	TGTGCCAGCAGCTTGGGAGGGGTACAGGGAGAGCAGTTCTTC	TRBV5-4	NA	NA	TRBJ2-1
CASSLGQGFNSPLHF	TGCGCCAGCAGCTTGGGCCAGGGGTTCAATTCACCCCTCCACTTT	TRBV5-1	NA	NA	TRBJ1-6
CASSLMRDNEQFF	TGTGCCAGCAGCTTAATGAGGGACAATGAGCAGTTCTTC	TRBV7-3	NA	few	TRBJ2-1
CAWTSSLNSYSNQPQHF	TGTGCCTGGACTTCCTCCCTAAACTCCTATAGCAATCAGCCCCAGCATTTT	TRBV30	NA	NA	TRBJ1-5
CASSQDGRVDQPQHF	TGTGCCAGCAGCCAAGACGGCAGGGTTGATCAGCCCCAGCATTTT	TRBV3-1/TRBV3-2	NA	once	TRBJ1-5
CASSLMAGYGYTF	TGTGCCAGCAGTTTAATGGCTGGCTATGGCTACACCTTC	TRBV6-2/TRBV6-3	NA	NA	TRBJ1-2
CSASRTSKETQYF	TGCAGTGCTAGTAGGACTAGCAAGGAGACCCAGTACTTC	TRBV20-1	TRBD2	NA	TRBJ2-5